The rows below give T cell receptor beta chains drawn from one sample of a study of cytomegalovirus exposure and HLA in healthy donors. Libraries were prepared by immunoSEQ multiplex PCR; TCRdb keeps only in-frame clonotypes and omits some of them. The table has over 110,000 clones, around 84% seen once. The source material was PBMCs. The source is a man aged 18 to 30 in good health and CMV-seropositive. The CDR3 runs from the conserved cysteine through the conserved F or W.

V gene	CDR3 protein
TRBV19	CASSIGRDRDYTDTQYF
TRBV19	CASSIPNRPNEQFF
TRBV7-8	CASSHQGYSYEQYF
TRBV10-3	CAIKTGQANTGELFF
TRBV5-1	CASSFRLAGGQGTQYF
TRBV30	CAWSPGDYNEQFF
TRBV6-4	CASILSSGNTYNEQFF
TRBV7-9	CASTNGLGLTDTQYF
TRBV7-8	CASSSSGGYTF
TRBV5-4	CASSLEVAEQETQYF
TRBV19	CASSIHSPHGYTF
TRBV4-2	CASSQDPQVPFYEQYF
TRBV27	CASSLARTSYPTGELFF
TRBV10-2	CASRAGTEYEQYF
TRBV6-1	CASRGGGASQPQHF
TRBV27	CASSPGTSGSKLNEQFF
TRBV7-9	CASSSPVLISYNEQFF
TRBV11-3	CASSLGAGDREQFF
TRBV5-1	CASSPGANYGYTF
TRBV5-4	CASSRDRAGAYEQYF
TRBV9	CASSTGEPGGNTIYF
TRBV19	CASSIDGQGYGYTF
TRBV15	CATSSGSNYEQYF
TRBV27	CASSQEVSLFGELFF
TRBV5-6	CASSLGGPDTQYF
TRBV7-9	CASSSTFLLSGGTDTQYF
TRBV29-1	CSVKTSGDQETQYF
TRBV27	CASSPGRGGYTF
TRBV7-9	CASNLQGNEKLFF
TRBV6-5	CASSRTGEGGYTF
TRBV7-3	CASSPAFWGGSYNEQFF
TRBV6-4	CASSEHHYGYTF
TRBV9	CASSKGGNSYNEQFF
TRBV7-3	CASSLRGTSGNEQFF
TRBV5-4	CASSSYLQGYNEQFF
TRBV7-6	CASSTADSPNEQYF
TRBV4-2	CASSRGLAGAYEQYF
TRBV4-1	CASSRPLAGDILFF
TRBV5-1	CASKDSRTGSSSGANVLTF
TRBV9	CASSVGLAGGYEQYF
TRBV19	CASTPHGSTDTQYF
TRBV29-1	CSVVRTSLDNEQFF